This TCR beta chain was found in a study of beta chain features in type 1 diabetes. This clone was detected only a few times. Antigen: not known. The sequenced template was cDNA made from the entire isolated RNA. Only in-frame clones appear in the TCRdb table, and some are missing; sequencing was by immunoSEQ multiplex PCR. In the table there are around 170,000 clones, roughly 9% of which are singletons. Findings of the study overall: A definitive answer on HLA type influencing TCRB rearrangement was not reached here. For Type 1 diabetes patients, all four CD4+ subsets carried TCRB CDR3s that were moderately but significantly shorter.

The length of the CDR3 is 15 residues. Germline V gives CDR1 SGHRS, CDR2 YFSETQ. V lost 6 bases and J lost 1, with 15 bases in between. The sequence was obtained from a woman aged 25 to 39 with type 1 diabetes. Sequencing input: central memory CD4+ T cells from blood. The chain links TRBV5-1 to TRBJ2-3, with D maybe TRBD2 (6 bases). CDR3 residues: CASTRLVGGTDTQYF. The CDR3, as DNA: TGCGCCAGCACCCGACTAGTTGGGGGCACAGATACGCAGTATTTT.